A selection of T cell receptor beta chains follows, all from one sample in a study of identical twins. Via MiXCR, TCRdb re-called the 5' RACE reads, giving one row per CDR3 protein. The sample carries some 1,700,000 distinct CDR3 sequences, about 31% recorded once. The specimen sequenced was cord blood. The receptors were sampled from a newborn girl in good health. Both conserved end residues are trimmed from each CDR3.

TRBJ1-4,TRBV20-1,SARSQDEKLF
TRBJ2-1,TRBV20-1,SASGLPKQF
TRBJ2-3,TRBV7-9,ASSSLRQGSTDTQY
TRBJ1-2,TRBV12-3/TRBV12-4,ASSPPQQAGNYGYT
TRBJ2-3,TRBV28,ASSYGTRPGTQY
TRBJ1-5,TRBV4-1,ASSQKPIPTGNQPQH
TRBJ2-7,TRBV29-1,SVEVGLAGPSY
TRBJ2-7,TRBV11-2,ASSWDRQGHEQY
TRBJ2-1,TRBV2,ASTRDRLPYNEQF
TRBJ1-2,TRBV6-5,ASSYPLGRGSYGYT
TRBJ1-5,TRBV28,ASSPTTEGQPQH
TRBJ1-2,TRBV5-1,ASSLAQGHYGYT
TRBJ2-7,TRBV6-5,ASSYYSGQAYEQY
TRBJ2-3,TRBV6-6,ASSYGEFADTQY
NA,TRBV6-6,ASRNRGEQY
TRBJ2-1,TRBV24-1,ATSDRRQYNEQF
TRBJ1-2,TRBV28,ASSRSNKGGYT
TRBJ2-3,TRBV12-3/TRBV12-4,ASSDRLAGETSTDTQY
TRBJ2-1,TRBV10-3,AIGTSGTYNEQF
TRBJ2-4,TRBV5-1,ASSLFSQTSDIAKNIQY
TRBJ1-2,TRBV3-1,ASSQGSWGNGGYT
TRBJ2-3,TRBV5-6,ASLSAGITDTQY
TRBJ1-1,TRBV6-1,AIQGMTQSTEAF
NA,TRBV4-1,ASSLGLQGANIQY
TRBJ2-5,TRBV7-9,ASSFRGDYQPKETQY
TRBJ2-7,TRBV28,ASSLTPGGYEQY
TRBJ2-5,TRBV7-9,AGRHTSALQETQY
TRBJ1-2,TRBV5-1,ASSSGVRGGYT
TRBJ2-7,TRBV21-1,ASSIHEQY
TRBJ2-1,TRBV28,ASSPPGLALYNEQF
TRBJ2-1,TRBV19,ASSIKTGPYNEQF
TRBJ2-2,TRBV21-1,ASSPGHANTGELF
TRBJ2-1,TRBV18,ASSPRGGHEQF
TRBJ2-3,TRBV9,ASSVASGGALGTQY
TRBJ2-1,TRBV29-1,SVDGAGVWDEQF
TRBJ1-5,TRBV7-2,ASSIETSNQPQH
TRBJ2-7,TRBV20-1,SARAPGGDRPPYEQY